This T cell receptor beta chain was identified in a study of blood T cell repertoires in COVID-19. Across the whole study: Specimens from acute and convalescent COVID-19 originated in the United States, Italy and Spain. Sample material is recorded as cDNA or gDNA derived from T cells, B-cell-depleted T cells, or PBMCs.

Germline assignment: CDR1 MGHDK and CDR2 SYGVNS. The CDR3 is 15 amino acids. The V and J ends lost 1 base and 5 bases, in that order; junction bases with no gene match: 5. TCRdb's copy holds only in-frame clones and misses some; the assay was immunoSEQ multiplex PCR. The sample contains more than 140,000 clones, approximately 80% of which appear only once. The sequenced sample consisted of peripheral blood. The sequence derives from a human donor in a cohort sampled during active COVID-19. V usage is TRBV25-1 and J usage is TRBJ2-5, with 9 bases matching TRBD1. The CDR3 reads CASSEWDRDQETQYF. The CDR3 DNA reads as TGTGCCAGCAGTGAATGGGACAGGGATCAGGAGACCCAGTACTTC.